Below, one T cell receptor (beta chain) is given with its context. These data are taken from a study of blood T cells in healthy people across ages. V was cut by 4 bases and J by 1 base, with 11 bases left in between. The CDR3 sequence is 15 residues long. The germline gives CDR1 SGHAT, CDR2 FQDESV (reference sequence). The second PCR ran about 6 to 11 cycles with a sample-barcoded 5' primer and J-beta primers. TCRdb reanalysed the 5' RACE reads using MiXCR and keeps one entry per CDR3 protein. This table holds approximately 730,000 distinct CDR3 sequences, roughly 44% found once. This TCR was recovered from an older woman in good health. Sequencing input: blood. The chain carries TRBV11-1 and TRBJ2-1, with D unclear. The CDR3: CASSSPPGSYNEQFF. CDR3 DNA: TGTGCCAGCAGCTCGCCCCCAGGTTCCTACAATGAGCAGTTCTTC.